The sequence of this TCR beta chain was determined in a study of shared clonotypes between healthy human individuals. On the study more broadly: The donor group consisted of a couple of women and three men, aged 18 to 49.

Here immunoSEQ multiplex PCR was the method, and the copy in TCRdb shows in-frame clones only, minus some. Of about 580,000 clones in the sample, roughly 98% were seen once. Study outcomes and limitations: Of the naive CD4 clonotypes, roughly 5% were shared across several donors. Generally, naive subsets came out with larger estimated richness than memory subsets.

Naive CD8 isolation took CD45RO-negative cells positively selected for CCR7 and excluded terminally differentiated effector memory CD45RA+ cells. Note on this clone: The target antigen is unknown. A read error may account for a junction end that differs from germline.

Germline lookup yields CDR1 SGHAT and CDR2 FQNNGV. The CDR3 spans 19 residues. What was sequenced was naive CD8+ T cells sorted from blood. The rearrangement links TRBV11-2 to TRBJ2-2; TRBD1 matches 8 bases. This clonotype was sampled from a man younger than 40 in good health. In DNA, the CDR3 is TGTGCCAGCAGCGGGCCGATGACAGGGGTCTTGGCGAACGCCGGGGAGCTGTTTTTT. Translating gives CASSGPMTGVLANAGELFF.